Shown below are 7 T cell receptor beta chains from a single sample sequenced in a study of identical twins. Using its own MiXCR run on the 5' RACE reads, TCRdb lists one record per CDR3 protein. Of about 690,000 distinct CDR3 sequences detected, 6% to 6.5% appear once; the ten largest clones hold around 2%. Source material: naive T cells sorted from blood. The receptors derive from a young man in good health.

This clonotype came up a few times. The chain links TRBV7-9 to TRBJ1-5; D is unresolved. Per the germline V gene, CDR1 is SEHNR and CDR2 is FQNEAQ (reference sequence). Trimming took off 5 bases at V and 6 bases at J, with 14 bases between the two ends. The CDR3 covers 14 residues. CDR3 DNA sequence: TGTGCCAGCAGCCCAGTCACGGAATCTCAGCCCCAGCATTTT. Its protein is CASSPVTESQPQHF.

This clonotype was seen repeatedly, ten times or more. The chain is built from TRBV6-1 and TRBJ2-1; D perhaps matches TRBD2 (7 bases). V was cut by 6 bases and J by 5 bases, with 14 bases left in between. This CDR3 contains 14 residues. The V gene's germline CDR1 is MNHNS and CDR2 SASEGT. In nucleotides, the CDR3 is TGTGCCAGCAGCCGGGGAGGGGGTGACAATGAGCAGTTCTTC. Amino acid sequence: CASSRGGGDNEQFF.

This chain joins TRBV4-3 and TRBJ2-2, with D tentatively TRBD2 (6 bases). Germline CDR1 reads LGHNA; CDR2 reads YSLEER. This CDR3 has 13 amino acids. Trimming stripped 6 bases from V and 6 bases from J, with 11 bases between. The CDR3 reads CASRGGGPGELFF. For the CDR3, the DNA is TGCGCCAGCAGGGGAGGAGGACCCGGGGAGCTGTTTTTT.

This clonotype has ten or more counts. The chain has TRBV27 and TRBJ2-3, with TRBD2 identical over 8 bases. The length of the CDR3 is 16 residues. J lost 2 bases, V lost 7 bases, and 11 bases had no gene match. CDR1 is MNHEY, CDR2 SMNVEV, per germline (reference sequence). The DNA of the CDR3 is TGTGCCAGCACCTCATACGGGGGGGCCATCACAGATACGCAGTATTTT. It translates to CASTSYGGAITDTQYF.

V is TRBV3-1 and J is TRBJ2-1, with 8 bases identical to TRBD1. The CDR3 totals 11 residues. The J segment lost 15 bases and the V segment lost 4 bases, leaving 5 bases of the junction unmatched. The germline V gene has CDR1 LGHDT and CDR2 YNNKEL (reference sequence). The CDR3 reads CASSPGTGWFF. CDR3 nucleotide sequence: TGTGCCAGCAGCCCCGGGACAGGATGGTTCTTC.

This clonotype was seen at least ten times. The chain recombines TRBV5-1 with TRBJ1-1; D gene ambiguous. Trimming removed 0 bases from V and 4 bases from J, with 7 bases in between. The CDR3 consists of 13 residues. Germline V CDR1 and CDR2: SGHRS, YFSETQ. The DNA of the CDR3 is TGCGCCAGCAGCTTGGATCCGATCACTGAAGCTTTCTTT. Protein sequence: CASSLDPITEAFF.

This clonotype was picked up many times. The chain couples TRBV12-5 to TRBJ2-7; D not resolved. V lost 6 bases to trimming and J lost 2 bases, with 8 bases between them. The CDR3 loop spans 12 amino acids. The germline gives CDR1 LGHNT, CDR2 FRNRAP. The CDR3 sequence is CASGFDPYEQYF. CDR3 DNA: TGTGCTAGTGGCTTCGATCCCTACGAGCAGTACTTC.